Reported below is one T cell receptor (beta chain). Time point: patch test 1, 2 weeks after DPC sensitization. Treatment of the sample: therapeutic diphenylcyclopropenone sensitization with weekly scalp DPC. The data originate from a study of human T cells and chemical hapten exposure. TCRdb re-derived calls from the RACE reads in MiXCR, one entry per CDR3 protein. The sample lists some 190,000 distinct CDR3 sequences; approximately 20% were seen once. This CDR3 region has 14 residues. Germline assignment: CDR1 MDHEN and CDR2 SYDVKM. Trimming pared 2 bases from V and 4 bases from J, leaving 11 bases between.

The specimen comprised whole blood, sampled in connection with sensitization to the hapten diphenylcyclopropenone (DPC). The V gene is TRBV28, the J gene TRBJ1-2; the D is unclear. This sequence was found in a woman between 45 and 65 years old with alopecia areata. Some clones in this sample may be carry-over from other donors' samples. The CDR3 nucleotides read TGTGCCAGCAGTTTAGGGTTGTCCTCCTATGGCTACACCTTC. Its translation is CASSLGLSSYGYTF.